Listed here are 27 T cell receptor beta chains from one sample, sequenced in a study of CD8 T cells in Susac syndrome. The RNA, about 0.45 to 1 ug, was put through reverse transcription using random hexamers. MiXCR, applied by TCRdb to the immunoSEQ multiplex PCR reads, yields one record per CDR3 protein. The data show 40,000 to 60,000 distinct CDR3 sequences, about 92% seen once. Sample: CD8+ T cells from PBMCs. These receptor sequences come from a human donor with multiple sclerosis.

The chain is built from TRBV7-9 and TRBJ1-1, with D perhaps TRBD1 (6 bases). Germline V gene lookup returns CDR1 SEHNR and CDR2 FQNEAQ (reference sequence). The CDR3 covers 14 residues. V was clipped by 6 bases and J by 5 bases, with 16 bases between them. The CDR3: CASRAGDRGTEAFF. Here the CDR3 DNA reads TGTGCCAGCAGGGCAGGGGATCGAGGAACTGAAGCTTTCTTT.

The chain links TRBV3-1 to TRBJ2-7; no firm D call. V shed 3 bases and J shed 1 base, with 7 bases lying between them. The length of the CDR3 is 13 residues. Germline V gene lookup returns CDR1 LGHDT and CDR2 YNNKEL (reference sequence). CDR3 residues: CASSQWRSYEQYF. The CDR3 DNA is TGTGCCAGCAGCCAGTGGCGTTCCTACGAGCAGTACTTC.

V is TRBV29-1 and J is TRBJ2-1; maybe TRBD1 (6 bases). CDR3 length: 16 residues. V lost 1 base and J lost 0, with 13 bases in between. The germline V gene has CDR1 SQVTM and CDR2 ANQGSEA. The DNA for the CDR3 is TGCAGCGTTGAAGGGGCAGGGGTCCACTCCTACAATGAGCAGTTCTTC. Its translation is CSVEGAGVHSYNEQFF.

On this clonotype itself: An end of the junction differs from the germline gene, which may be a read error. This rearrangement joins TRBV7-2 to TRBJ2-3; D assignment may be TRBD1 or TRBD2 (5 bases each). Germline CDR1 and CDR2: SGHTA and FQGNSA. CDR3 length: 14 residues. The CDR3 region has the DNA TGTGCCAGCAGCTTAGTTCGGGGCACAGATACGCAATATTTT. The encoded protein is CASSLVRGTDTQYF.

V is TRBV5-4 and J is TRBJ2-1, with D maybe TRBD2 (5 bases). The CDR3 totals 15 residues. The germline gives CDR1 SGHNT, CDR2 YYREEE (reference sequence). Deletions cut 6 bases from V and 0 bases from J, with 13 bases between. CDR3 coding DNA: TGTGCCAGCAACCCAGTAGACTACTCCTACAATGAGCAGTTCTTC. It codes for CASNPVDYSYNEQFF.

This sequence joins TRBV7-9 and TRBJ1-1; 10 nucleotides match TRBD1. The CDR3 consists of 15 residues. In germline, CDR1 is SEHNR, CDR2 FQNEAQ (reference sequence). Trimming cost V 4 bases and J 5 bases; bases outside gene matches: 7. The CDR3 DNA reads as TGTGCCAGCAGCTCCCTGGACAGGGGGGGGACTGAAGCTTTCTTT. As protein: CASSSLDRGGTEAFF.

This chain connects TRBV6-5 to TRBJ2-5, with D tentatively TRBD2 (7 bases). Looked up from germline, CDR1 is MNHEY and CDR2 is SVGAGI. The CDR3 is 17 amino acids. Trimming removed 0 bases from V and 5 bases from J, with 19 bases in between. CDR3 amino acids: CASSYSTVRGGGETQYF. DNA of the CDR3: TGTGCCAGCAGTTACTCGACCGTGAGGGGGGGCGGGGAGACCCAGTACTTC.

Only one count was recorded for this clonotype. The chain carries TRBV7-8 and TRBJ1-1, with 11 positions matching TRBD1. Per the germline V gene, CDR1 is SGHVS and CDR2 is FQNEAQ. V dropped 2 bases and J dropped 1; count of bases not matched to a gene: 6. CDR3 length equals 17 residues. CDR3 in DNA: TGTGCCAGCAGCTTATCCCGGACAGGGGGCGAGAACACTGAAGCTTTCTTT. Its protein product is CASSLSRTGGENTEAFF.

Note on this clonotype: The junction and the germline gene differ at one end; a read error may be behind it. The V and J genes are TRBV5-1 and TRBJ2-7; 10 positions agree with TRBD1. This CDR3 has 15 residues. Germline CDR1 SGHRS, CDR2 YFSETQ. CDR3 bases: TGCGCCAGCAGCCTGGCGACAGGGGGCTCCCACGAGCAGTACTTC. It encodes CASSLATGGSHEQYF.

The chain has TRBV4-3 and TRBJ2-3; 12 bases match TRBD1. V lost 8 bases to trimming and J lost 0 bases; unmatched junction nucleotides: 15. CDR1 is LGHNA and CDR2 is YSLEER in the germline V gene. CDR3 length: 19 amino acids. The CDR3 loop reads CASAPGQGAFTSSTDTQYF. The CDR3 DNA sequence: TGCGCCAGCGCCCCGGGACAGGGGGCCTTTACGTCTAGCACAGATACGCAGTATTTT.

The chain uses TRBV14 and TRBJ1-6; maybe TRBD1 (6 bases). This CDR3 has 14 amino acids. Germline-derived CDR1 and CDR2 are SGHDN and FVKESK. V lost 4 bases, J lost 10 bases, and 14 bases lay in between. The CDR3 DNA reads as TGTGCCAGCAGCCGGCACGCCAGGGGATCACCCCTCCACTTT. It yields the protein CASSRHARGSPLHF.

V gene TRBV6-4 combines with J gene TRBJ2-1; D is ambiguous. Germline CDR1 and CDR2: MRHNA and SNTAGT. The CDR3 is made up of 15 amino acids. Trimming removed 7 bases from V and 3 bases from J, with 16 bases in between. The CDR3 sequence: CASTTKGPDYNEQFF. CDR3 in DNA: TGTGCCAGCACTACTAAAGGGCCTGACTACAATGAGCAGTTCTTC.

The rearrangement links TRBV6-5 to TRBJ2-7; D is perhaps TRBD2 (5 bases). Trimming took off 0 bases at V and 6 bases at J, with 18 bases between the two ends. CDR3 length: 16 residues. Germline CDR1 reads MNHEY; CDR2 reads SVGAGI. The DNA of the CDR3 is TGTGCCAGCAGTTACTCCCCCGGAGAGGGCGGCGTCGAGCAGTACTTC. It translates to CASSYSPGEGGVEQYF.

This CDR3 reads CASSYSGDVQPQHF. The CDR3 nucleotides read TGTGCCAGCAGTTACTCCGGAGATGTTCAGCCCCAGCATTTT. This sequence joins TRBV6-2 or TRBV6-3 and TRBJ1-5; D gene ambiguous. The CDR3 loop spans 14 amino acids. V lost 0 bases and J lost 6, with 9 bases in between. Per the germline V gene, CDR1 is MNHEY and CDR2 is SVGEGT.

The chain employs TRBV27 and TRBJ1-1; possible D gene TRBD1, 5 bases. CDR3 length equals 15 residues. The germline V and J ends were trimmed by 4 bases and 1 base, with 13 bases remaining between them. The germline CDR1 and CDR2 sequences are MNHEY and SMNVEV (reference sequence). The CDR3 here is CASSYGGESNTEAFF. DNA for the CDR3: TGTGCCAGCAGTTACGGGGGGGAGTCGAACACTGAAGCTTTCTTT.

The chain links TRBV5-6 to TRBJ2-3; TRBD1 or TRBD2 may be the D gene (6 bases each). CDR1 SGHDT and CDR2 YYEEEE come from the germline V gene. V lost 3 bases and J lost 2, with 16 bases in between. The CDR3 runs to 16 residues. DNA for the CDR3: TGTGCCAGCAGCTCCATCGGAAGGGGGGACACAGATACGCAGTATTTT. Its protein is CASSSIGRGDTDTQYF.

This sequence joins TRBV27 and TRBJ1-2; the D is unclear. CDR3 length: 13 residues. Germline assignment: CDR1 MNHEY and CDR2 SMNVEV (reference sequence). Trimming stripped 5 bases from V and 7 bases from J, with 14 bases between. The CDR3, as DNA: TGTGCCAGCAGTCCACTAGGGTCCGGTGGCTACACCTTC. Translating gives CASSPLGSGGYTF.

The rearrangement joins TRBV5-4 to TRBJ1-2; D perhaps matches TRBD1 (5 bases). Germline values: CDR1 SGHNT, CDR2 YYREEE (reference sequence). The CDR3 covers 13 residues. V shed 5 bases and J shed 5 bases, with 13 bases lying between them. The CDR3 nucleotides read TGTGCCAGCAGTAACCAGGGCGAGTATGGCTACACCTTC. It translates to CASSNQGEYGYTF. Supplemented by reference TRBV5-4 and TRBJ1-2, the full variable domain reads ETGVTQSPTHLIKTRGQQVTLRCSSQSGHNTVSWYQQALGQGPQFIFQYYREEENGRGNFPPRFSGLQFPNYSSELNVNALELDDSALYLCASSNQGEYGYTFGSGTRLTVV.

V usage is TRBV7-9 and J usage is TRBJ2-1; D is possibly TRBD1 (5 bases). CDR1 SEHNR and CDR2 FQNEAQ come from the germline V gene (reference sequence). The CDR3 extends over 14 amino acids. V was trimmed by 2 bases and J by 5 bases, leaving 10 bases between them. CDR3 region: CASSLIQGNNEQFF. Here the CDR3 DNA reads TGTGCCAGCAGCTTAATTCAGGGCAACAATGAGCAGTTCTTC.

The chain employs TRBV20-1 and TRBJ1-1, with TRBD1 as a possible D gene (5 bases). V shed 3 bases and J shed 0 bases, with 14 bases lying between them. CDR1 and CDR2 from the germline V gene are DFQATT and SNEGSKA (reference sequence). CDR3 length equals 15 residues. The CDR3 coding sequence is TGCAGTGCTAGTACAGGCTTAAACATGAACACTGAAGCTTTCTTT. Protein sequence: CSASTGLNMNTEAFF.

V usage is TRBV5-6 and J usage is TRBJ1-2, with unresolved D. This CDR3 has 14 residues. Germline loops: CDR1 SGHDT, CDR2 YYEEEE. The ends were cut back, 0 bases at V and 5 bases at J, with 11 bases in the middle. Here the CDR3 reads CASSLGGRDYGYTF. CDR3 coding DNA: TGTGCCAGCAGCTTGGGCGGACGAGATTATGGCTACACCTTC.

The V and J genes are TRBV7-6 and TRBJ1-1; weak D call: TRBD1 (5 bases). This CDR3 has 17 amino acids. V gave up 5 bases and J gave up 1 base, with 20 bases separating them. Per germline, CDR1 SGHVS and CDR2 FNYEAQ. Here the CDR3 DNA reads TGTGCCAGCAGCCCAGTCCCCTGGGACTACGGGAACACTGAAGCTTTCTTT. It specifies CASSPVPWDYGNTEAFF.

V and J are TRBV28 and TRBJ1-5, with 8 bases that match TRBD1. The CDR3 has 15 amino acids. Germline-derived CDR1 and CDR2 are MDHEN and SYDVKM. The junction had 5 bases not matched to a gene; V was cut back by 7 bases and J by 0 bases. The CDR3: CASTQGAISNQPQHF. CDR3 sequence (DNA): TGTGCCAGCACCCAGGGGGCGATTAGCAATCAGCCCCAGCATTTT.

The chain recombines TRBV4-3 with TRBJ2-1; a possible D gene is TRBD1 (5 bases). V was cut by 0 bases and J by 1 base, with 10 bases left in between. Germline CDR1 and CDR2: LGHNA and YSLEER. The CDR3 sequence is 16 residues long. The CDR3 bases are TGCGCCAGCAGCCAAGATTACAGGAGTTCCTACAATGAGCAGTTCTTC. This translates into CASSQDYRSSYNEQFF.

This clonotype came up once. The CDR3 here is CASSLQGINEQFF. The CDR3 DNA reads TGTGCCAGCAGTTTGCAGGGTATCAATGAGCAGTTCTTC. The V and J genes are TRBV28 and TRBJ2-1, with D possibly TRBD1 on 5 matching bases. V shed 3 bases and J shed 6 bases, with 9 bases lying between them. Germline V gene sequence: CDR1 MDHEN, CDR2 SYDVKM. The CDR3 is made up of 13 amino acids.

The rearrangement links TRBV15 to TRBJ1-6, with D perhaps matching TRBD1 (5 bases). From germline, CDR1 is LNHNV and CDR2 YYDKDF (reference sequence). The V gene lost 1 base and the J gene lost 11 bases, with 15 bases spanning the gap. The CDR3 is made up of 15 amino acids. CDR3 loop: CATSRGEGANPPLHF. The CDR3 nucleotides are TGTGCCACCAGCAGAGGGGAAGGGGCGAACCCACCCCTCCACTTT. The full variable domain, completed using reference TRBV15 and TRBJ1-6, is DAMVIQNPRYQVTQFGKPVTLSCSQTLNHNVMYWYQQKSSQAPKLLFHYYDKDFNNEADTPDNFQSRRPNTSFCFLDIRSPGLGDTAMYLCATSRGEGANPPLHFGNGTRLTVT.

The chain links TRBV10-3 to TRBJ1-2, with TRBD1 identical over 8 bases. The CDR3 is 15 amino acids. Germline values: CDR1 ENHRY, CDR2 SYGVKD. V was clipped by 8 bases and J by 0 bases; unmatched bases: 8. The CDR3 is CAIRTADRANYGYTF. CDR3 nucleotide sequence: TGTGCCATCCGAACCGCGGACAGGGCTAACTATGGCTACACCTTC.